Below, 32 T cell receptor beta chains from the same sample are listed, as sequenced in a study of Graves' ophthalmopathy and Graves' hyperthyroidism. Researchers took RNA transcripts and amplified TCR beta CDR3 regions from them. In the first round, RT-PCR was carried out with HTBI primers, and a multiplex PCR formed the second round. TCRdb analysed the multiplex PCR reads with MiXCR anew, one entry per CDR3 protein. The sample yields 300,000 to 350,000 distinct CDR3 sequences, under 20% seen once. Sequencing was performed on peripheral blood. Receptors were obtained from an adult man with Graves' ophthalmopathy.

There are many counts of this clonotype. The chain employs TRBV10-3 and TRBJ1-2; D gene uncertain. This CDR3 contains 13 residues. Germline V gives CDR1 ENHRY, CDR2 SYGVKD. The V gene lost 2 bases and the J gene lost 2 bases, with 6 bases spanning the gap. This CDR3 reads CAISERANYGYTF. In DNA, the CDR3 is TGTGCCATCAGTGAGAGGGCGAACTATGGCTACACCTTC.

This chain uses TRBV20-1 with TRBJ2-7; 11 bases line up with TRBD2. J lost 3 bases, V lost 5 bases, and 6 bases had no gene match. The CDR3 has 14 amino acids. Germline V CDR1 and CDR2: DFQATT, SNEGSKA (reference sequence). This CDR3 is CSAQPGLADYEQYF. CDR3 DNA sequence: TGCAGTGCTCAACCGGGACTAGCGGACTACGAGCAGTACTTC.

This clonotype appeared many times. This chain uses TRBV10-3 with TRBJ2-5, with unresolved D. Trimming cost V 6 bases and J 0 bases, with 11 bases left between them. Germline CDR1 and CDR2: ENHRY and SYGVKD. The CDR3 runs to 14 residues. The CDR3 DNA follows: TGTGCCATCAGGCCTGGGCAGGACCAAGAGACCCAGTACTTC. It yields the protein CAIRPGQDQETQYF.

Ten or more counts support this clonotype. The chain couples TRBV30 to TRBJ2-5, with 9 bases aligning to TRBD1. Germline values: CDR1 GTSNPN, CDR2 SVGIG (reference sequence). V lost 2 bases and J lost 4; bases outside the gene matches: 2. The CDR3 runs 13 residues. CDR3 DNA sequence: TGTGCCTGGAGTACAGGGGGCGTAGAGACCCAGTACTTC. Encoded protein: CAWSTGGVETQYF.

This clonotype was recorded at least ten times. The genes are TRBV6-2 or TRBV6-3 and TRBJ2-5; 7 bases fit TRBD2. With V trimmed by 5 bases and J by 5 bases, 11 bases remained unmatched. CDR1 and CDR2 from the germline V gene are MNHEY and SVGEGT. This CDR3 comprises 15 residues. The CDR3, as DNA: TGTGCCAGCAGTCTTTGGGGGGGGGGAGAGGAGACCCAGTACTTC. The encoded protein is CASSLWGGGEETQYF.

Many counts were recorded for this clonotype. The chain carries TRBV3-1 and TRBJ1-5; the D is unclear. V gave up 3 bases and J gave up 4 bases, with 13 bases separating them. CDR1 is LGHDT, CDR2 YNNKEL, per germline (reference sequence). The CDR3 is made up of 15 amino acids. CDR3 sequence: CASSQSELMNQPQHF. The DNA for the CDR3 is TGTGCCAGCAGCCAGAGCGAACTAATGAATCAGCCCCAGCATTTT. The full variable domain, rest sourced from reference TRBV3-1 and TRBJ1-5, is DTAVSQTPKYLVTQMGNDKSIKCEQNLGHDTMYWYKQDSKKFLKIMFSYNNKELIINETVPNRFSPKSPDKAHLNLHINSLELGDSAVYFCASSQSELMNQPQHFGDGTRLSIL.

The rearrangement links TRBV6-5 to TRBJ2-7; D tentatively reads TRBD1 or TRBD2 (5 bases each). Trimming took 4 bases from V and 6 from J, leaving 16 bases between them. In germline, CDR1 is MNHEY, CDR2 SVGAGI. This CDR3 is 14 amino acids long. The CDR3 DNA sequence: TGTGCCAGCAGTTGGGACGGCGGGTCTTCCGAGCAGTACTTC. It translates to CASSWDGGSSEQYF.

This clonotype has a count of ten or more. The chain links TRBV12-3 or TRBV12-4 to TRBJ1-6, with D possibly being TRBD1 (5 bases). The CDR3 is made up of 17 amino acids. Trimming took 6 bases from V and 8 from J, leaving 23 bases between them. The CDR3 bases are TGTGCCAGCAGAGCGCCCCCGGGACGCGACGGTTATTCACCCCTCCACTTT. Residues: CASRAPPGRDGYSPLHF.

This clonotype has at least ten counts. V is TRBV30 and J is TRBJ1-1, with a possible D match to TRBD1 (6 bases). The CDR3 spans 13 residues. The V gene's germline CDR1 is GTSNPN and CDR2 SVGIG (reference sequence). V dropped 5 bases and J dropped 0 bases, with 10 bases sitting between them. The CDR3 here is CAWGQLMNTEAFF. The CDR3 DNA follows: TGTGCCTGGGGACAGCTAATGAACACTGAAGCTTTCTTT.

This clonotype appeared many times. Since the CDR3 does not end with the conserved phenylalanine or tryptophan, this likely comes from a read error. V gene TRBV20-1 combines with J gene TRBJ1-2; weak D call: TRBD1 (5 bases). The CDR3 loop spans 11 amino acids. Trimming cost V 6 bases and J 8 bases, with 13 bases left between them. Germline CDR1 DFQATT, CDR2 SNEGSKA (reference sequence). As DNA, the CDR3 is TGCAGTGCCCAGGGAGGCAGAGGCTACACCTCC. This codes for CSAQGGRGYTS.

The chain is built from TRBV11-2 and TRBJ2-2; weak D call: TRBD1 (6 bases). CDR1 is SGHAT and CDR2 is FQNNGV in the germline V gene. The CDR3 runs to 15 residues. V was shortened by 5 bases and J by 7 bases, with 17 bases between the two germline ends. The DNA for the CDR3 is TGTGCCAGCAGCCCGGGGTGGGGGCCGGGCGGGGAGCTGTTTTTT. Translation gives CASSPGWGPGGELFF.

Many counts were recorded for this clonotype. V usage is TRBV13 and J usage is TRBJ2-7; D tentatively reads TRBD1 or TRBD2 (6 bases each). Trimming took 0 bases from V and 9 from J, leaving 9 bases between them. Germline V lookup: CDR1 PRHDT, CDR2 FYEKMQ (reference sequence). This CDR3 spans 12 amino acids. CDR3 bases: TGTGCCAGCAGCTTAGGACAGGGAGGGCAGTACTTC. It specifies CASSLGQGGQYF.

In this sample, this clonotype turned up many times. The V gene is TRBV6-2 or TRBV6-3, the J gene TRBJ1-5, with no clear D. This CDR3 has 15 residues. V was shortened by 0 bases and J by 6 bases, with 12 bases between the two germline ends. CDR1 and CDR2 from the germline V gene are MNHEY and SVGEGT. The CDR3 is CASSYSLGNSQPQHF. The CDR3 coding sequence is TGTGCCAGCAGTTACTCGTTGGGGAACAGTCAGCCCCAGCATTTT.

As to this clonotype: A much larger clone lies a single base off, so this may be a read error. The CDR3 end shows no conserved phenylalanine or tryptophan, and so a read error is likely. The V call is TRBV30, the J call TRBJ1-6; no definite D call. CDR1 and CDR2 (germline): GTSNPN, SVGIG (reference sequence). The CDR3 sequence is 15 residues long. V shed 4 bases and J shed 0 bases, with 10 bases lying between them. The CDR3 loop reads CAWKSGSSYNSPLHL. The CDR3, as DNA: TGTGCCTGGAAGTCGGGGAGCTCCTATAATTCACCCCTCCACCTT.

Many counts were recorded for this clonotype. V is TRBV11-2 and J is TRBJ1-1; 7 bases are a match to TRBD1. Germline trimming cut 5 bases from V and 2 bases from J; bases unmatched to any gene: 8. Germline lookup yields CDR1 SGHAT and CDR2 FQNNGV. The CDR3 is 15 residues long. The CDR3 DNA reads TGTGCCAGCAGCCCCCGCAGGGGGAGCAACACTGAAGCTTTCTTT. Translating gives CASSPRRGSNTEAFF.

This clonotype was seen repeatedly, ten times or more. V is TRBV19 and J is TRBJ1-1; D is possibly TRBD1 (6 bases). The CDR3 contains 15 residues. Germline V gene sequence: CDR1 LNHDA, CDR2 SQIVND (reference sequence). Trimming removed 3 bases from V and 0 bases from J, with 11 bases in between. The CDR3 region has the DNA TGTGCCAGTAGTATGACGGGACACCTGAACACTGAAGCTTTCTTT. Residues: CASSMTGHLNTEAFF.

This clonotype was seen at least ten times. This chain joins TRBV2 and TRBJ1-1; D is possibly TRBD1 (5 bases). V dropped 7 bases and J dropped 0 bases, with 12 bases sitting between them. The CDR3 runs to 14 residues. Germline lookup yields CDR1 SNHLY and CDR2 FYNNEI. The CDR3 sequence: CASNRRGMNTEAFF. The CDR3 bases are TGTGCCAGCAACCGCCGGGGGATGAACACTGAAGCTTTCTTT.

At least ten counts were recorded for this clonotype. The rearrangement uses TRBV20-1 and TRBJ1-2; no firm D call. The CDR3 spans 14 residues. V was clipped by 6 bases and J by 1 base, with 15 bases between them. Per germline, CDR1 DFQATT and CDR2 SNEGSKA (reference sequence). The DNA of the CDR3 is TGCAGTGCCACCGGGGTGCAAATTAACTATGGCTACACCTTC. Amino acid sequence: CSATGVQINYGYTF.

In this sample, this clonotype turned up a few times. V is TRBV24-1 and J is TRBJ2-5, with 8 bases aligning to TRBD1. Germline V gene lookup returns CDR1 KGHDR and CDR2 SFDVKD. V lost 5 bases to trimming and J lost 0 bases; unmatched junction nucleotides: 1. This CDR3 region has 14 residues. The CDR3 is CATSGQGYQETQYF. CDR3 nucleotides: TGTGCCACCAGTGGACAGGGGTACCAAGAGACCCAGTACTTC.

This clonotype has at least ten counts. The chain employs TRBV14 and TRBJ2-7; D is unclear. The CDR3 is made up of 15 amino acids. V lost 2 bases and J lost 2, with 13 bases in between. CDR1 is SGHDN and CDR2 is FVKESK in the germline V gene. The CDR3 protein is CASSQNEQFPYEQYF. The CDR3, as DNA: TGTGCCAGCAGCCAAAATGAACAGTTCCCCTACGAGCAGTACTTC.

This clonotype was detected ten times or more. The chain carries TRBV30 and TRBJ1-1; 8 bases are a match to TRBD1. CDR1 is GTSNPN and CDR2 is SVGIG in the germline V gene (reference sequence). CDR3 size: 13 residues. V shed 5 bases and J 0 bases; nucleotides not matched to a gene: 2. CDR3 sequence: CAWGDRMNTEAFF. The CDR3 DNA reads TGTGCCTGGGGGGACAGGATGAACACTGAAGCTTTCTTT. The full variable domain, its missing parts supplied by reference TRBV30 and TRBJ1-1, is SQTIHQWPATLVQPVGSPLSLECTVEGTSNPNLYWYRQAAGRGLQLLFYSVGIGQISSEVPQNLSASRPQDRQFILSSKKLLLSDSGFYLCAWGDRMNTEAFFGQGTRLTVV.

This clonotype was recorded at least ten times. V and J are TRBV7-6 and TRBJ2-5, with D possibly matching TRBD2 (5 bases). This CDR3 region has 15 residues. Trimming took 0 bases from V and 5 from J, leaving 13 bases between them. Germline CDR1 SGHVS, CDR2 FNYEAQ. The CDR3 reads CASSLASRVRETQYF. As DNA, the CDR3 is TGTGCCAGCAGCTTAGCTTCGCGGGTCCGGGAGACCCAGTACTTC.

This clonotype was found a few times. This rearrangement joins TRBV3-1 to TRBJ2-7, with 7 nucleotides matching TRBD1. CDR3 length: 14 residues. The junction had 3 bases not matched to a gene; V was cut back by 2 bases and J by 2 bases. From germline, CDR1 is LGHDT and CDR2 YNNKEL (reference sequence). CDR3 sequence: CASSQRDRAYEQYF. The CDR3 DNA follows: TGTGCCAGCAGCCAACGGGACAGAGCCTACGAGCAGTACTTC.

This clonotype has only a few counts. The CDR3 is CASNLISDRVNTEAFF. The CDR3 DNA reads TGTGCCAGCAATCTAATTTCGGACAGAGTTAACACTGAAGCTTTCTTT. This rearrangement joins TRBV6-2 or TRBV6-3 to TRBJ1-1; maybe TRBD1 (6 bases). Germline CDR1 and CDR2: MNHEY and SVGEGT. Trimming pared 7 bases from V and 2 bases from J, leaving 20 bases between. The length of the CDR3 is 16 residues.

This clonotype was observed at least ten times. CDR3: CASSQGQFLFF. In DNA form, the CDR3 reads TGTGCCAGCAGCCAAGGACAGTTTTTGTTTTTT. The chain couples TRBV7-2 to TRBJ1-4, with D possibly matching TRBD1 (6 bases). CDR1 is SGHTA, CDR2 FQGNSA, per germline. Trimming removed 5 bases at V and 15 bases at J, with 13 bases between. This CDR3 has 11 residues.

This clonotype was observed many times. The chain combines TRBV30 with TRBJ2-5; 8 bases fit TRBD2. Germline V gives CDR1 GTSNPN, CDR2 SVGIG (reference sequence). Unmatched junction bases numbered 7, after V lost 8 bases and J lost 2 bases. This CDR3 region has 13 residues. The DNA of the CDR3 is TGTGCCGGAGGGGGACTAGGACAAGAGACCCAGTACTTC. Encoded protein: CAGGGLGQETQYF.

This clonotype was seen ten or more times. The chain is built from TRBV20-1 and TRBJ1-1; no clear D. V gave up 0 bases and J gave up 5 bases, with 16 bases separating them. Germline CDR1 DFQATT, CDR2 SNEGSKA (reference sequence). The CDR3 covers 15 residues. CDR3 coding DNA: TGCAGTGCTAGAGAGGACGGACGGAAGGGAACTGAAGCTTTCTTT. Translation gives CSAREDGRKGTEAFF.

This sequence joins TRBV28 and TRBJ2-7, with a possible D match to TRBD1 (5 bases). Trimming pared 6 bases from V and 5 bases from J, leaving 14 bases between. The CDR3 sequence is 13 residues long. Germline loops: CDR1 MDHEN, CDR2 SYDVKM. CDR3: CASREGVSDEQYF. The CDR3 DNA reads TGTGCCAGCAGAGAAGGGGTTTCGGACGAGCAGTACTTC.

This clonotype appeared many times. V usage is TRBV29-1 and J usage is TRBJ2-2, with 8 nucleotides matching TRBD2. Germline CDR1 reads SQVTM; CDR2 reads ANQGSEA. The V segment lost 4 bases and the J segment 4 bases; nucleotides outside the gene matches: 8. This CDR3 region has 15 residues. DNA for the CDR3: TGCAGCGTTGCCGGGGGGGAGGGAATCACCGGGGAGCTGTTTTTT. The encoded protein is CSVAGGEGITGELFF.

This clonotype has ten or more counts. The gene calls are TRBV13 and TRBJ2-5; 14 positions agree with TRBD2. V gave up 5 bases and J gave up 4 bases; unmatched junction bases: 9. There are 17 residues in the CDR3. Germline CDR1 and CDR2: PRHDT and FYEKMQ (reference sequence). The CDR3 loop is CASSHRLAGGPGETQYF. CDR3 sequence (DNA): TGTGCCAGCAGCCACAGACTAGCGGGAGGGCCGGGAGAGACCCAGTACTTC. The variable domain in full, with the rest retrieved from reference TRBV13 and TRBJ2-5, is AAGVIQSPRHLIKEKRETATLKCYPIPRHDTVYWYQQGPGQDPQFLISFYEKMQSDKGSIPDRFSAQQFSDYHSELNMSSLELGDSALYFCASSHRLAGGPGETQYFGPGTRLLVL.

This clonotype has ten or more counts. The chain is built from TRBV30 and TRBJ1-1; D is unclear. CDR1 and CDR2 from the germline V gene are GTSNPN and SVGIG (reference sequence). The CDR3 loop spans 14 amino acids. V was shortened by 0 bases and J by 3 bases, with 11 bases between the two germline ends. CDR3 nucleotide sequence: TGTGCCTGGAGTGTCGAAGGGATGGACACTGAAGCTTTCTTT. Translating gives CAWSVEGMDTEAFF.

This clonotype was picked up many times. V and J are TRBV7-9 and TRBJ1-1, with no clear D. The CDR3 is 13 residues long. The germline gives CDR1 SEHNR, CDR2 FQNEAQ (reference sequence). V gave up 5 bases and J gave up 10 bases, with 17 bases separating them. The CDR3 spells CASSKNPAEPAFF. The CDR3 DNA is TGTGCCAGCAGCAAGAATCCAGCCGAGCCAGCTTTCTTT.